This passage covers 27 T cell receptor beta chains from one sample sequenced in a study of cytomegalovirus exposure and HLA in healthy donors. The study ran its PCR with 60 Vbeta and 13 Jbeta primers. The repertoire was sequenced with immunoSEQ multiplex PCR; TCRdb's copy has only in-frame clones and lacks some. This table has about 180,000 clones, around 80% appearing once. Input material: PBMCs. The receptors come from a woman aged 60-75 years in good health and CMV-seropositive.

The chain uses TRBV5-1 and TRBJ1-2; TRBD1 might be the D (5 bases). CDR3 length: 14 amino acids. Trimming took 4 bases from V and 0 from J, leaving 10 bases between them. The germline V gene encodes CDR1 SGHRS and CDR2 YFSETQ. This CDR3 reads CASSPDRANYGYTF. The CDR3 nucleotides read TGCGCCAGCAGCCCTGACAGAGCTAACTATGGCTACACCTTC.

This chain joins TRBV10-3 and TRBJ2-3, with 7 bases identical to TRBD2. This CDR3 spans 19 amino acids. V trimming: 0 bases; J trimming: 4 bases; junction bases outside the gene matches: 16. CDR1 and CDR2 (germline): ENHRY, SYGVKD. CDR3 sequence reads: CAISESGSSGRDRPDTQYF. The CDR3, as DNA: TGTGCCATCAGTGAGTCAGGGTCTAGCGGAAGGGACCGGCCAGATACGCAGTATTTT.

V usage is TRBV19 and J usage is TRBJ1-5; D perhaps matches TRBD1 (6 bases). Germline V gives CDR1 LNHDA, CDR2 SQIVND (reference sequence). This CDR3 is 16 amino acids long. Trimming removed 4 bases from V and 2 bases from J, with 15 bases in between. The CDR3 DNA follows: TGTGCCAGTAGTACCAACAGGGTAAGAGGCAATCAGCCCCAGCATTTT. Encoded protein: CASSTNRVRGNQPQHF. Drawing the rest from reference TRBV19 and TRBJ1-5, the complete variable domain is DGGITQSPKYLFRKEGQNVTLSCEQNLNHDAMYWYRQDPGQGLRLIYYSQIVNDFQKGDIAEGYSVSREKKESFPLTVTSAQKNPTAFYLCASSTNRVRGNQPQHFGDGTRLSIL.

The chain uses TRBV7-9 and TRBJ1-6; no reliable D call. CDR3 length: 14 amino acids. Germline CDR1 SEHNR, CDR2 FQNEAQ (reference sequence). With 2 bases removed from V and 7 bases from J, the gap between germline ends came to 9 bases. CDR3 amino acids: CASSLSGKNSPLHF. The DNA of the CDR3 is TGTGCCAGCAGCTTATCCGGGAAGAATTCACCCCTCCACTTT.

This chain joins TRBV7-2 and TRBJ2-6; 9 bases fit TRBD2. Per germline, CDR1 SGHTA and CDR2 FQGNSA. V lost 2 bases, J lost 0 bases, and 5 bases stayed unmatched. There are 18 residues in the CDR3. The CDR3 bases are TGTGCCAGCAGCTTAACGGGACTAGCTAGCTCTGGGGCCAACGTCCTGACTTTC. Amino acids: CASSLTGLASSGANVLTF.

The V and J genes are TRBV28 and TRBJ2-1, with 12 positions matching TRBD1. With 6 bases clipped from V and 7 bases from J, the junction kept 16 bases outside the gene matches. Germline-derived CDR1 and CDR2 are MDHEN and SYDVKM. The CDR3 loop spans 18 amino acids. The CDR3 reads CASRHWGLGQGAGNEQFF. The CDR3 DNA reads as TGTGCCAGCAGACACTGGGGTCTGGGACAGGGGGCTGGGAATGAGCAGTTCTTC.

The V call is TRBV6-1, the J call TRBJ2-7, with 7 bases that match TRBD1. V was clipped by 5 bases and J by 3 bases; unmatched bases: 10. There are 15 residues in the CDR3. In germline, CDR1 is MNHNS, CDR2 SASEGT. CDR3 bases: TGTGCCAGCAGTCGCCCCGGGACAGCCGACTACGAGCAGTACTTC. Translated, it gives CASSRPGTADYEQYF.

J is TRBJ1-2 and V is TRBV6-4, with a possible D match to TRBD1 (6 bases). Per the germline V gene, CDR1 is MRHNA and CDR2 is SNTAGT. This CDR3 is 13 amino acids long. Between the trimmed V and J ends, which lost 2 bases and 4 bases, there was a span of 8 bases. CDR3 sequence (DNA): TGTGCCAGCAGTGACACAGGGTTCTATGGCTACACCTTC. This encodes CASSDTGFYGYTF.

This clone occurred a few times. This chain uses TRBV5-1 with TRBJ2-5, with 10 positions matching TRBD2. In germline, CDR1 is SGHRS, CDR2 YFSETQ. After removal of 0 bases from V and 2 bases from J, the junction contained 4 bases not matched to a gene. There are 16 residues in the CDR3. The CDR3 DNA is TGCGCCAGCAGCTTGGCCGGACTAGCGGCACAAGAGACCCAGTACTTC. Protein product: CASSLAGLAAQETQYF.

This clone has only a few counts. In nucleotides, the CDR3 is TGTGCCAGTAGTGGGACAGGGGGGGGCACCGGGGAGCTGTTTTTT. Amino acids: CASSGTGGGTGELFF. The chain is built from TRBV19 and TRBJ2-2; 11 bases align to TRBD1. CDR3 length: 15 residues. The trim removed 5 bases at V and 4 bases at J, leaving 3 bases unmatched. Germline CDR1 and CDR2: LNHDA and SQIVND (reference sequence).

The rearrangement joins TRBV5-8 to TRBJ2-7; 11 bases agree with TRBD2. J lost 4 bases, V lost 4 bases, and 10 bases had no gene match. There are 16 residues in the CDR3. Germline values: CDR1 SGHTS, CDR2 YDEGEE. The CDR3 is CASSRPSGGPRYEQYF. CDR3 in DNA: TGTGCCAGCAGCAGACCTAGCGGGGGGCCTAGGTACGAGCAGTACTTC.

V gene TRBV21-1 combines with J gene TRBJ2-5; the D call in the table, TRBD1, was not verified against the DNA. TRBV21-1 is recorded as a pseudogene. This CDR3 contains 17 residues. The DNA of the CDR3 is TGTGCCAGCAGCAAAGGGGAGGGCAGGGGGCGACCGGAGACCCAGTACTTC. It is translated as CASSKGEGRGRPETQYF.

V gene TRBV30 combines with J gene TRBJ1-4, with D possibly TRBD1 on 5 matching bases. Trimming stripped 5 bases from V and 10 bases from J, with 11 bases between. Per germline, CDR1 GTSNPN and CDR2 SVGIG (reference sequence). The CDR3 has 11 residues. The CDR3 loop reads CAWGGGGKLFF. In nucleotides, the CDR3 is TGTGCCTGGGGGGGAGGAGGAAAACTGTTTTTT.

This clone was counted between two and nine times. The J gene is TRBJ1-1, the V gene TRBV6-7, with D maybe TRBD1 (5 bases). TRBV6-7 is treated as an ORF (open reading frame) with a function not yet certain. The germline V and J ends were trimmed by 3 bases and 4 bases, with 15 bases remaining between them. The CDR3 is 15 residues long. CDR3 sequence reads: CASSYQDTESTEAFF. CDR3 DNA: TGTGCCAGCAGTTATCAGGACACTGAGTCCACTGAAGCTTTCTTT.

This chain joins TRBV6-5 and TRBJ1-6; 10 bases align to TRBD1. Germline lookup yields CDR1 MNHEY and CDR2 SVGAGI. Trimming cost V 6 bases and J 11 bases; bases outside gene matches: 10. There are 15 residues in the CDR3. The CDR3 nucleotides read TGTGCCAGCAGCTTCTCCCCGGGACAGGGGACACCCCTCCACTTT. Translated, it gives CASSFSPGQGTPLHF.

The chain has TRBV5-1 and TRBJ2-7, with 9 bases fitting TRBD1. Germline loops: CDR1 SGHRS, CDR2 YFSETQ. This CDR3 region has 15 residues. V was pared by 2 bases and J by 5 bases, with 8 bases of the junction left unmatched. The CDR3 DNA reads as TGCGCCAGCAGCTTAACCGGGACAGGGAGGAACGAGCAGTACTTC. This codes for CASSLTGTGRNEQYF.

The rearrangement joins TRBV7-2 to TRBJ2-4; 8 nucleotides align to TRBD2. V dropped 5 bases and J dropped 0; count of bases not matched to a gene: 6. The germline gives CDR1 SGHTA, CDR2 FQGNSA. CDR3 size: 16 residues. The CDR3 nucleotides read TGTGCCAGCAGCGTACTAGCGGCCCTAGCCAAAAACATTCAGTACTTC. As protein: CASSVLAALAKNIQYF.

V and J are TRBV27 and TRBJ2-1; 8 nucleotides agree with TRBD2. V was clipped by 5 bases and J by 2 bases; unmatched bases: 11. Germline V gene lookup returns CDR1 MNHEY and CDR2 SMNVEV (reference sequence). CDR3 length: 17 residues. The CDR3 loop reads CASSQERGRETYNEQFF. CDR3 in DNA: TGTGCCAGCAGTCAGGAGCGGGGGAGGGAGACCTACAATGAGCAGTTCTTC.

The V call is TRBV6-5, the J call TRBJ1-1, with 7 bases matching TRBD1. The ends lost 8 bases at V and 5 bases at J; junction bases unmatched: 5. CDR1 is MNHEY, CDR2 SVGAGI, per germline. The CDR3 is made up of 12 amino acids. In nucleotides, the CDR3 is TGTGCCAGCTCAGGGGGGTATACTGAAGCTTTCTTT. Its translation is CASSGGYTEAFF.

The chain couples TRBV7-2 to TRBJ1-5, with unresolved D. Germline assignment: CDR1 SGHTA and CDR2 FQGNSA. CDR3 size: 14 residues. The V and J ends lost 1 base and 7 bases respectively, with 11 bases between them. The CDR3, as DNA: TGTGCCAGCAGCTTAGGGGCGGGAGGGCAGCCCCAGCATTTT. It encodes CASSLGAGGQPQHF. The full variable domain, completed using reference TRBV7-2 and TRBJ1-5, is GAGVSQSPSNKVTEKGKDVELRCDPISGHTALYWYRQSLGQGLEFLIYFQGNSAPDKSGLPSDRFSAERTGGSVSTLTIQRTQQEDSAVYLCASSLGAGGQPQHFGDGTRLSIL.

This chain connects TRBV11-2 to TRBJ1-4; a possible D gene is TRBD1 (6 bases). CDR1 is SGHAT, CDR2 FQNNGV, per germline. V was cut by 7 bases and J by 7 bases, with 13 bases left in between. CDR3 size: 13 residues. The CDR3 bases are TGTGCCAGCAACCCTTTGGACAGTGAAAAACTGTTTTTT. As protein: CASNPLDSEKLFF. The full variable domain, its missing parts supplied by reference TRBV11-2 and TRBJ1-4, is EAGVAQSPRYKIIEKRQSVAFWCNPISGHATLYWYQQILGQGPKLLIQFQNNGVVDDSQLPKDRFSAERLKGVDSTLKIQPAKLEDSAVYLCASNPLDSEKLFFGSGTQLSVL.

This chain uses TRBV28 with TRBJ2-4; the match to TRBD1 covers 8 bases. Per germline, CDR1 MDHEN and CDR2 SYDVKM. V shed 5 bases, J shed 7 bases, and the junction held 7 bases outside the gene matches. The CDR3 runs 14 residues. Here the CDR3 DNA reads TGTGCCAGCAGTCAACAACAGGGGGTGAACATTCAGTACTTC. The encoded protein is CASSQQQGVNIQYF.

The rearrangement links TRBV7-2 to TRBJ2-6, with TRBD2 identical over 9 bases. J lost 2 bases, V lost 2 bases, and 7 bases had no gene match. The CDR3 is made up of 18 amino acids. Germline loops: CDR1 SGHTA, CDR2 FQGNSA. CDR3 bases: TGTGCCAGCAGCTTATCTTTCGCGGGAGGGGCTGGGGCCAACGTCCTGACTTTC. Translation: CASSLSFAGGAGANVLTF.

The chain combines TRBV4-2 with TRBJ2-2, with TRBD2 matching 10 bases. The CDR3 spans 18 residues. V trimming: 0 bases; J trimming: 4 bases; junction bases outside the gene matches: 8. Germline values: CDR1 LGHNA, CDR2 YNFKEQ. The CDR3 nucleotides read TGTGCCAGCAGCCAAGAGTCTAGCGGGAGTGAGTTCACCGGGGAGCTGTTTTTT. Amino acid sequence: CASSQESSGSEFTGELFF.

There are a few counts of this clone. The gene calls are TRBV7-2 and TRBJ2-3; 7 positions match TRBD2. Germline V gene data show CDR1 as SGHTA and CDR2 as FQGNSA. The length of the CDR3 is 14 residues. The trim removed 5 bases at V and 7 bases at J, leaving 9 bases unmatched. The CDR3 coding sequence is TGTGCCAGCAGCCCAGAGGCTAGCGGAAATACGCAGTATTTT. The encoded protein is CASSPEASGNTQYF.

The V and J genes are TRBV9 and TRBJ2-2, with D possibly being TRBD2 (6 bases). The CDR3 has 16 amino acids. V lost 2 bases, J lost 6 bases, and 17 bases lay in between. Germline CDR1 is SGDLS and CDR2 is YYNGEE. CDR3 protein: CASSVASALYSGELFF. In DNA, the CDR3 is TGTGCCAGCAGCGTCGCTAGCGCACTTTACTCCGGGGAGCTGTTTTTT.

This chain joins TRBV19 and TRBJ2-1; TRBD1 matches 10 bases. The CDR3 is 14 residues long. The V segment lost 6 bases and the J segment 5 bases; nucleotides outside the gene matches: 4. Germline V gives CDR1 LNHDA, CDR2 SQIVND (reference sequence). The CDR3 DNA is TGTGCCAGTAGCCGGGACAGGGGCCACAATGAGCAGTTCTTC. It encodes CASSRDRGHNEQFF.